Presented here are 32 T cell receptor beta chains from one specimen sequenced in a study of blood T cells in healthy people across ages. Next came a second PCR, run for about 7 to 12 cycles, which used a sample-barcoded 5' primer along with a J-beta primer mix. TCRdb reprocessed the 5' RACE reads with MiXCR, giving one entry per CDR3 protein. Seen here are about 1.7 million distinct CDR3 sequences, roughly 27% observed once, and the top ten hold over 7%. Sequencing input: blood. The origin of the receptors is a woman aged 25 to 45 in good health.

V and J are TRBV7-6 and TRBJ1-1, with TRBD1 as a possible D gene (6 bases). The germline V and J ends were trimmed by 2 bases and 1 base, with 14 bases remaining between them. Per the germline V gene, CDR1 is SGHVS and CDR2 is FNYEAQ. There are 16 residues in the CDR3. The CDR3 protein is CASSLYHLGANTEAFF. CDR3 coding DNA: TGTGCCAGCAGCTTATATCATCTGGGGGCGAACACTGAAGCTTTCTTT.

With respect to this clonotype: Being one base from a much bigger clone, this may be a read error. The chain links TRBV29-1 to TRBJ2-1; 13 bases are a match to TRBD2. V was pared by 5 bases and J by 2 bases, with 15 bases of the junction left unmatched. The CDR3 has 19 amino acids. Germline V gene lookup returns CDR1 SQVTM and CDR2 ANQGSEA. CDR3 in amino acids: CSVLWGEGTSGNPYNEQFF. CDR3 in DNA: TGCAGCGTTTTATGGGGTGAGGGGACTAGCGGGAATCCCTACAATGAGCAGTTCTTC.

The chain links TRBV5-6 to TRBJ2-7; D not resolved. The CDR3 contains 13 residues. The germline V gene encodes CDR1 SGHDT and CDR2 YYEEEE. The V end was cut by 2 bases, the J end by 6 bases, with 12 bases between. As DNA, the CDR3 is TGTGCCAGCAGCTTTATAGGTCTTGGCGAGCAGTACTTC. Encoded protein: CASSFIGLGEQYF.

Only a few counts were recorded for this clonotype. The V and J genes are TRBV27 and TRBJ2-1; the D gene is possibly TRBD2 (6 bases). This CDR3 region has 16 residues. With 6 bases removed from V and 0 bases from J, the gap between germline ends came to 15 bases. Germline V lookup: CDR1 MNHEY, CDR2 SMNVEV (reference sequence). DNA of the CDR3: TGTGCCAGCAGAAGACCGGGACTGACCTCCTACAATGAGCAGTTCTTC. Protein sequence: CASRRPGLTSYNEQFF.

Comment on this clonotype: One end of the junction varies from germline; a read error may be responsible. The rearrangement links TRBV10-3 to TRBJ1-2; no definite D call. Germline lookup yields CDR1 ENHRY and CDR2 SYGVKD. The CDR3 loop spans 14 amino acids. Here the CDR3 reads CAIRESRQNYGYTF. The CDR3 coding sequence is TGTGCCATCAGGGAGTCGAGGCAAAACTATGGCTACACCTTC.

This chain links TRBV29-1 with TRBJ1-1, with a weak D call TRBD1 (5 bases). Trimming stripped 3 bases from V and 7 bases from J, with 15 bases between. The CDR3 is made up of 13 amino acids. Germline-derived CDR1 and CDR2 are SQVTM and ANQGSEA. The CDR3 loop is CSVDKGVPLEAFF. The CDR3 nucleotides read TGCAGCGTTGATAAAGGGGTTCCACTTGAAGCTTTCTTT.

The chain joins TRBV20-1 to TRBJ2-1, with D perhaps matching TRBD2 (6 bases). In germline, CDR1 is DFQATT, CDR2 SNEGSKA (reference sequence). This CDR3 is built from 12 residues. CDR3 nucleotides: TGCGGAGGGGACTTTCCCGGCAATGAGCAGTTCTTC. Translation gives CGGDFPGNEQFF.

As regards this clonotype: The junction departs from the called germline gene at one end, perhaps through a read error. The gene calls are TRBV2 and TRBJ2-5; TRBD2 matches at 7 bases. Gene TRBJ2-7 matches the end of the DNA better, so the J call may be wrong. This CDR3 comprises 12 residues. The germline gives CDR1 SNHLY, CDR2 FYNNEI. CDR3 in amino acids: CAGREGSNEQYF. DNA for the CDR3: TGTGCCGGCAGGGAGGGAAGCAACGAGCAGTACTTC.

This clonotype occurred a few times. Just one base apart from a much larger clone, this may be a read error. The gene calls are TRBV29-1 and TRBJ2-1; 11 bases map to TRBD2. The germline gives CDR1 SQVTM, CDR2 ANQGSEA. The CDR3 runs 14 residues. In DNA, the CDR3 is TGCAGCGCTGAACCTAGCGGGAGGATCGATGAGCAGTTCTTC. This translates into CSAEPSGRIDEQFF.

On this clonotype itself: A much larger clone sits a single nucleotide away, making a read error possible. This CDR3 reads CANSDPAGWQYF. Written as DNA, the CDR3 is TGTGCCAACAGTGACCCAGCGGGGTGGCAGTATTTT. The genes are TRBV6-4 and TRBJ2-3; 7 nucleotides align to TRBD2. CDR3 length: 12 residues. From germline, CDR1 is MRHNA and CDR2 SNTAGT.

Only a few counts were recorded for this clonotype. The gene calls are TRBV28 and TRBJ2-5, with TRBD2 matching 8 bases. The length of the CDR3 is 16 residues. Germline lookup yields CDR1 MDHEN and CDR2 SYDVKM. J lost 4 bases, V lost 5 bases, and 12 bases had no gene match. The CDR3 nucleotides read TGTGCCAGCAGTGGGGGCGTAGCGGGGTTTGGAGAGACCCAGTACTTC. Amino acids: CASSGGVAGFGETQYF.

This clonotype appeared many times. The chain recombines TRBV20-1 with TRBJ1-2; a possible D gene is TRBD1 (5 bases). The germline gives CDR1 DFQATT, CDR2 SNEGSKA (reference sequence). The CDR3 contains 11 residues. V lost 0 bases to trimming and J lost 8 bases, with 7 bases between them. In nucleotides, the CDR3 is TGCAGTGCTAGAGACGGGGGAGGCTACACCTTC. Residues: CSARDGGGYTF.

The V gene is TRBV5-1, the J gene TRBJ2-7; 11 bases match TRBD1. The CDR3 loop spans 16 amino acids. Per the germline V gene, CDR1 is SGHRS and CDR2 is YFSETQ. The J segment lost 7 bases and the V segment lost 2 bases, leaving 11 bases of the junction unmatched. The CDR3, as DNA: TGCGCCAGCAGCTTAGGGACAGGGGGTCTCCTAAGGGAGCAGTACTTC. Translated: CASSLGTGGLLREQYF.

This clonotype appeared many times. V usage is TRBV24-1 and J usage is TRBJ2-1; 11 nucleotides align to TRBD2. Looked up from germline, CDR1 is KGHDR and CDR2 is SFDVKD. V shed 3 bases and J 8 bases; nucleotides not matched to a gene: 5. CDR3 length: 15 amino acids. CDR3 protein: CATSDALAGGDEQFF. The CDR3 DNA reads TGTGCCACCAGTGATGCTCTAGCGGGAGGAGATGAGCAGTTCTTC.

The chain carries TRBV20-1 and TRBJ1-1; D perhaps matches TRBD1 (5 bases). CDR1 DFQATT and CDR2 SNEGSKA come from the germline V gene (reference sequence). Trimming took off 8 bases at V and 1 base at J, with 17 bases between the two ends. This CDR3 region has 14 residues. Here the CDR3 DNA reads TGCAGTCCCAAACAGGTGGCCGCGAACACTGAAGCTTTCTTT. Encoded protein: CSPKQVAANTEAFF.

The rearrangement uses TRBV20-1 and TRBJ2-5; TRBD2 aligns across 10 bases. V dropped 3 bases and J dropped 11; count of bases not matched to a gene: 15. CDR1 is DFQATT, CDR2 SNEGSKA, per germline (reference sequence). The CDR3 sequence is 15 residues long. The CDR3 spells CSASRLAGFYNEQYF. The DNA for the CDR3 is TGCAGTGCTAGTAGACTAGCGGGTTTTTACAATGAGCAGTACTTC.

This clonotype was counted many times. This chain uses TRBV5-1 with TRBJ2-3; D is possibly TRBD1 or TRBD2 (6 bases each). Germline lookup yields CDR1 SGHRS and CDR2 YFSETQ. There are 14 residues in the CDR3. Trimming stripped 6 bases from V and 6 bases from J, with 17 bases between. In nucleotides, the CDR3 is TGCGCCAGCACCCAGGAGGGGGGCATGGATACGCAGTATTTT. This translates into CASTQEGGMDTQYF.

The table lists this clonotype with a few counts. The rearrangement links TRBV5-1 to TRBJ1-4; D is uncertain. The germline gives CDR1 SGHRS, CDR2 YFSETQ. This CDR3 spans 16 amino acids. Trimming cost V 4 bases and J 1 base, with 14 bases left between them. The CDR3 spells CASSIQRPGTNEKLFF. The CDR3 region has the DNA TGCGCCAGCAGCATTCAGAGACCCGGAACTAATGAAAAACTGTTTTTT. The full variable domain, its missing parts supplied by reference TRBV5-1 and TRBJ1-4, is KAGVTQTPRYLIKTRGQQVTLSCSPISGHRSVSWYQQTPGQGLQFLFEYFSETQRNKGNFPGRFSGRQFSNSRSEMNVSTLELGDSALYLCASSIQRPGTNEKLFFGSGTQLSVL.

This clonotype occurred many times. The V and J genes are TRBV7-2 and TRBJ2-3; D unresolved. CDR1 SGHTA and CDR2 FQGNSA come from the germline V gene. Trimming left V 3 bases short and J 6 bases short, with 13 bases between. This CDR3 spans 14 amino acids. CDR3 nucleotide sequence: TGTGCCAGCAGCTTTCTCCGCCCTGGGGATACGCAGTATTTT. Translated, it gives CASSFLRPGDTQYF. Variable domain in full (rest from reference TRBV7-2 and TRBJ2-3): GAGVSQSPSNKVTEKGKDVELRCDPISGHTALYWYRQSLGQGLEFLIYFQGNSAPDKSGLPSDRFSAERTGGSVSTLTIQRTQQEDSAVYLCASSFLRPGDTQYFGPGTRLTVL.

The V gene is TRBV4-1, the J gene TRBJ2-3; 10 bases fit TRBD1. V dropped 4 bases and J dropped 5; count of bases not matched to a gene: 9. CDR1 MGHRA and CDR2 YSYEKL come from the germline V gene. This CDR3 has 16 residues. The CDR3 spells CASSRGQGPQLDTQYF. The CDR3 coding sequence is TGCGCCAGCAGCCGGGGACAGGGGCCGCAACTAGATACGCAGTATTTT.

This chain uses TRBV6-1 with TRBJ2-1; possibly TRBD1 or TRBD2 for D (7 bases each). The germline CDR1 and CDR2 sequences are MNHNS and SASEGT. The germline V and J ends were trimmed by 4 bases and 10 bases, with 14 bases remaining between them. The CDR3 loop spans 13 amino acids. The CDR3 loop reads CASSATGRGEQFF. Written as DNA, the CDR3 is TGTGCCAGCAGTGCGACAGGGAGGGGAGAGCAGTTCTTC.

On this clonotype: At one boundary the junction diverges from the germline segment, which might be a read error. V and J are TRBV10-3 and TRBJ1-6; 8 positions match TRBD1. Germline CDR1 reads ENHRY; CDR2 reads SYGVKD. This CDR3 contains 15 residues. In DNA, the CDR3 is TGTGTCATCAGTCCTAACGGACAGGGAGATTCACCCCTCCACTTT. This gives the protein CVISPNGQGDSPLHF.

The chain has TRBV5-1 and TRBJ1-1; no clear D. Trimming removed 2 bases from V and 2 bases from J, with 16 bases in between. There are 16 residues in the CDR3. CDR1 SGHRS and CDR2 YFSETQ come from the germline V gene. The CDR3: CASSFTSGLPNTEAFF. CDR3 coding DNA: TGCGCCAGCAGCTTCACCTCGGGGTTGCCCAACACTGAAGCTTTCTTT.

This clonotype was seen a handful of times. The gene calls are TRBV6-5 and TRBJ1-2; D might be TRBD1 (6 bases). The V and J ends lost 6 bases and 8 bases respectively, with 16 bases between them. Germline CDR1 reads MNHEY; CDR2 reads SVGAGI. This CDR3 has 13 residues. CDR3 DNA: TGTGCCAGCAGGATGGGGGGCTTCCGGGGCTACACCTTC. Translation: CASRMGGFRGYTF.

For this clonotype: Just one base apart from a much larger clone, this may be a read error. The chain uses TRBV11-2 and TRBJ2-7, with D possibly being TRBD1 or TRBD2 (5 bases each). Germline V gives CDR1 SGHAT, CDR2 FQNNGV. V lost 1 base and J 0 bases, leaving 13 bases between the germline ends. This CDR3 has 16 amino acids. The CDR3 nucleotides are TGTGCCAGCAGCTTAGTCGCCGGGACGCGCTCCTACGAGCAGTACTTC. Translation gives CASSLVAGTRSYEQYF. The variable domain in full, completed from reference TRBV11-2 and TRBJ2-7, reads EAGVAQSPRYKIIEKRQSVAFWCNPISGHATLYWYQQILGQGPKLLIQFQNNGVVDDSQLPKDRFSAERLKGVDSTLKIQPAKLEDSAVYLCASSLVAGTRSYEQYFGPGTRLTVT.

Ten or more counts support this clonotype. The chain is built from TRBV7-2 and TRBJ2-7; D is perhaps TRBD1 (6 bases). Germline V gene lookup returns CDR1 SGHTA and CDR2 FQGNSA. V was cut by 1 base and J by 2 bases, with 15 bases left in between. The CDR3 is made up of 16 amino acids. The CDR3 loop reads CASSLVTRAGAYEQYF. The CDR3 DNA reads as TGTGCCAGCAGCTTAGTAACTCGCGCAGGGGCCTACGAGCAGTACTTC. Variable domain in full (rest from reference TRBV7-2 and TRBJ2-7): GAGVSQSPSNKVTEKGKDVELRCDPISGHTALYWYRQSLGQGLEFLIYFQGNSAPDKSGLPSDRFSAERTGGSVSTLTIQRTQQEDSAVYLCASSLVTRAGAYEQYFGPGTRLTVT.

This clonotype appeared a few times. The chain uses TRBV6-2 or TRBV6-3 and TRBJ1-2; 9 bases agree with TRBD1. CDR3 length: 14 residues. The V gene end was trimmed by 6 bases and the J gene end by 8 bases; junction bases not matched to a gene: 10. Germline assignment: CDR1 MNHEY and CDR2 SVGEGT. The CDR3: CASRPTGGRGGYTF. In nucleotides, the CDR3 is TGTGCCAGCAGACCGACAGGGGGACGAGGCGGCTACACCTTC.

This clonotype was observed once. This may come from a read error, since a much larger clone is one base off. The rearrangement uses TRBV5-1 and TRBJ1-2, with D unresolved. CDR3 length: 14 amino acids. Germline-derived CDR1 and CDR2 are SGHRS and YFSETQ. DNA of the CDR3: TGCGCCAGCAGCTTTCAGCCAGCTAACTATGACTACACCTTC. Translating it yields CASSFQPANYDYTF. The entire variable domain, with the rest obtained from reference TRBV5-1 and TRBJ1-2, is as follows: KAGVTQTPRYLIKTRGQQVTLSCSPISGHRSVSWYQQTPGQGLQFLFEYFSETQRNKGNFPGRFSGRQFSNSRSEMNVSTLELGDSALYLCASSFQPANYDYTFGSGTRLTVV.

CDR3 coding DNA: TGCGCCAGCAGCCAAGATCTAAGGGGAGGAGACGAGCAGTACTTC. Its translation: CASSQDLRGGDEQYF. The genes are TRBV4-3 and TRBJ2-7, with TRBD2 as a possible D gene (6 bases). V dropped 0 bases and J dropped 5 bases, with 14 bases sitting between them. CDR3 length: 15 residues. Germline assignment: CDR1 LGHNA and CDR2 YSLEER.

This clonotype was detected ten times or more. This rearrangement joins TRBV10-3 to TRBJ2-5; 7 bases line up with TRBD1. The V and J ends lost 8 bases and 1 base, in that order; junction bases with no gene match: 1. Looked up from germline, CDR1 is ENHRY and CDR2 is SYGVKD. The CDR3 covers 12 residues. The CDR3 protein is CAIRTGQETQYF. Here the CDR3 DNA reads TGTGCCATCCGGACAGGCCAAGAGACCCAGTACTTC.

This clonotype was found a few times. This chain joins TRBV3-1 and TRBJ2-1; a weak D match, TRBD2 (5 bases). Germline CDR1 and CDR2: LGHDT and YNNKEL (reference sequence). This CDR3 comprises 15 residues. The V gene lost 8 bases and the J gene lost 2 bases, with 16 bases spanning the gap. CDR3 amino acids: CASGAWSGPYNEQFF. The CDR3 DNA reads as TGTGCCAGCGGCGCGTGGAGCGGACCCTACAATGAGCAGTTCTTC.

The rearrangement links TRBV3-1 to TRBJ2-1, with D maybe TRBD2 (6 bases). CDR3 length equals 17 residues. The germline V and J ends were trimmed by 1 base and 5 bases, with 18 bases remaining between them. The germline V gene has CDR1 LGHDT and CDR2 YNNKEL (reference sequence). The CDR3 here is CASSQGGRRVTHNEQFF. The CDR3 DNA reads TGTGCCAGCAGCCAAGGGGGGAGGAGAGTGACCCACAATGAGCAGTTCTTC.